This T cell receptor beta chain stems from a study of blood T cell repertoires in COVID-19. Across the study: Acute and convalescent COVID-19 specimens originated in the United States, Italy and Spain.

Here immunoSEQ multiplex PCR was the method, and the copy in TCRdb shows in-frame clones only, minus some. This table has about 250,000 clones, 82% appearing once. Cohorts were determined from participant-reported clinical history. Deletions cut 2 bases from V and 7 bases from J, with 9 bases between. The CDR3 is 13 residues long. From germline, CDR1 is SGHNT and CDR2 YENEEA. The TCR originated in a man in his forties or fifties who had been exposed to COVID-19. Sample: PBMCs or T cells enriched from blood (not recorded which). The V call is TRBV11-3, the J call TRBJ2-1; D is perhaps TRBD2 (5 bases). In DNA, the CDR3 is TGTGCCAGCAGCTTATTGACGGGAAATGAGCAGTTCTTC. It specifies CASSLLTGNEQFF.